This TCR beta chain is drawn from a study of beta chain features in type 1 diabetes. Reverse transcription of all isolated RNA meant that expressed TCRB transcripts were sequenced. Repertoires were generated with immunoSEQ multiplex PCR, while TCRdb's copy carries only in-frame clones and drops some. The table lists hundreds of thousands of clones, around 12% of them singletons. Study-wide points: Shorter TCRB CDR3s, moderately but significantly so, marked every one of the four CD4+ subsets in Type 1 diabetes patients. Any HLA type influence on TCRB rearrangement was left unresolved here. Insertions were fewer and deletions more numerous at VDJ junctions in type 1 diabetes patients.

The germline gives CDR1 SGDLS, CDR2 YYNGEE. The V segment lost 7 bases and the J segment 3 bases; nucleotides outside the gene matches: 6. The CDR3 has 14 amino acids. This clone has a single count. Its antigen is still unknown. The chain has TRBV9 and TRBJ1-3; 8 nucleotides line up with TRBD1. This clonotype originated in a woman between 18 and 30 years old with type 1 diabetes. Material for sequencing was naive CD4+ T cells from blood. The CDR3, as DNA: TGTGCCAGCGCCCAGACAGGGGTTGGAAACACCATATATTTT. The encoded protein is CASAQTGVGNTIYF.